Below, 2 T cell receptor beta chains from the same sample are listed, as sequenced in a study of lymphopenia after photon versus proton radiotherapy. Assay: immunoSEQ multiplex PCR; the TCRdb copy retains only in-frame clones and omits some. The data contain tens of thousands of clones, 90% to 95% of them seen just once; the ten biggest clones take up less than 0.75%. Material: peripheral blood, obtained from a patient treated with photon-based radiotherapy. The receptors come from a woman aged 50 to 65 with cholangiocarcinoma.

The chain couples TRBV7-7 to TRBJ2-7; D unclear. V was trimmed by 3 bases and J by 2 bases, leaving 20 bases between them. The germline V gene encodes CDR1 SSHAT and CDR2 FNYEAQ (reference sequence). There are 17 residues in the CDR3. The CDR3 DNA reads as TGTGCCAGCAGCTTTTCCAGCTTTCGAACCCCCACCTACGAGCAGTACTTC. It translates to CASSFSSFRTPTYEQYF.

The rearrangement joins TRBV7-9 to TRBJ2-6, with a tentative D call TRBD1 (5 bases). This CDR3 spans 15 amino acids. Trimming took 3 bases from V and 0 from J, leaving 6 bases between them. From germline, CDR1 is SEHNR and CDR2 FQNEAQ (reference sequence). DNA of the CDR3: TGTGCCAGCAGCTTGGACAACTCTGGGGCCAACGTCCTGACTTTC. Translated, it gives CASSLDNSGANVLTF.